This T cell receptor beta chain stems from a study of blood T cell repertoires in COVID-19. The CDR3 has 14 residues. V lost 4 bases to trimming and J lost 1 base, with 12 bases between them. Germline CDR1 and CDR2: SGHNT and YYREEE (reference sequence). The data were produced by immunoSEQ multiplex PCR, yet TCRdb's version contains in-frame clones alone and is incomplete. The data hold some 200,000 clones, with around 80% observed a single time. The clonotype was recovered from a human donor with acute or convalescent COVID-19. The donor label of this sample is uncertain. Sequencing was done on a sample of peripheral blood. The chain uses TRBV5-4 and TRBJ2-7; a possible D gene is TRBD2 (7 bases). CDR3 coding DNA: TGTGCCAGCAGCGCGGGGGCGGAGTCCTACGAGCAGTACTTC. It yields the protein CASSAGAESYEQYF. Full variable domain (missing parts from reference TRBV5-4 and TRBJ2-7): ETGVTQSPTHLIKTRGQQVTLRCSSQSGHNTVSWYQQALGQGPQFIFQYYREEENGRGNFPPRFSGLQFPNYSSELNVNALELDDSALYLCASSAGAESYEQYFGPGTRLTVT.